This entry describes one T cell receptor beta chain. No antigen is known for it. This entry belongs to a study of T cell repertoires in cytomegalovirus infection. There are 17 residues in the CDR3. Germline V gene sequence: CDR1 LNHDA, CDR2 SQIVND (reference sequence). The V and J ends lost 0 bases and 0 bases respectively, with 14 bases between them. Each CDR3 protein gets one entry after TCRdb re-called the reads with MiXCR. The table includes around 770,000 distinct CDR3 sequences, about 28% detected once. The chain links TRBV19 to TRBJ1-1, with D possibly being TRBD1 (6 bases). The clonotype comes from a human donor in good health (CMV status not recorded). Some clones in this sample may be carry-over from other donors' samples. Sequencing was performed on cultured CD8+ T cells from PBMCs, taken from culture after CMV antigen stimulation. The CDR3 DNA reads TGTGCCAGTAGTATAGATTCCGGGGGCATACTGAACACTGAAGCTTTCTTT. Protein product: CASSIDSGGILNTEAFF.